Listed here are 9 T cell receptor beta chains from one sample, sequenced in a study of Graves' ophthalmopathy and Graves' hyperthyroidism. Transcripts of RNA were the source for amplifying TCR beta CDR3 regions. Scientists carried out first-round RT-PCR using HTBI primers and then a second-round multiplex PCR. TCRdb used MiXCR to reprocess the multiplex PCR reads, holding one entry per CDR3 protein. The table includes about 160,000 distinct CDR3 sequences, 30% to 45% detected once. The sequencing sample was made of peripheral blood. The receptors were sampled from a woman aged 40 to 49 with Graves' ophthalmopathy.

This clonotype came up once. The CDR3 spells CSAQRTGNEETQYF. In nucleotides, the CDR3 is TGCAGTGCACAGAGGACAGGGAATGAAGAGACCCAGTACTTC. The V and J genes are TRBV20-1 and TRBJ2-5, with 8 positions matching TRBD1. From germline, CDR1 is DFQATT and CDR2 SNEGSKA (reference sequence). After removal of 6 bases from V and 3 bases from J, the junction contained 9 bases not matched to a gene. This CDR3 has 14 residues.

The CDR3 here is CSARGGGDGYEQYF. CDR3 nucleotide sequence: TGCAGTGCTAGGGGTGGCGGGGACGGCTACGAGCAGTACTTC. The gene calls are TRBV20-1 and TRBJ2-7; possibly TRBD2 for D (6 bases). CDR3 length: 14 residues. V lost 3 bases and J 3 bases, leaving 15 bases between the germline ends. The germline CDR1 and CDR2 sequences are DFQATT and SNEGSKA (reference sequence).

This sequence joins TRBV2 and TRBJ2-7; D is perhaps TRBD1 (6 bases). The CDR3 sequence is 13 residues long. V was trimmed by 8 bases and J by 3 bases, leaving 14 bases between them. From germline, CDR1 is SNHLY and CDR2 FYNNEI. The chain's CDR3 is CASCKGQGYEQYF. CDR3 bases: TGTGCCAGCTGTAAGGGACAAGGCTACGAGCAGTACTTC.

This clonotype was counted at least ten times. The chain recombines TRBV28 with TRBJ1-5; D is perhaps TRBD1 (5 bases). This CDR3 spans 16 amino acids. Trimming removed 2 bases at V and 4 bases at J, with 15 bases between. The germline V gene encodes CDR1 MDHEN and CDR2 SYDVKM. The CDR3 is CASSLGTGGWNQPQHF. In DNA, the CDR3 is TGTGCCAGCAGTTTAGGTACAGGTGGGTGGAATCAGCCCCAGCATTTT. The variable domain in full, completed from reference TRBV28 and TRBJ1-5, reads DVKVTQSSRYLVKRTGEKVFLECVQDMDHENMFWYRQDPGLGLRLIYFSYDVKMKEKGDIPEGYSVSREKKERFSLILESASTNQTSMYLCASSLGTGGWNQPQHFGDGTRLSIL.

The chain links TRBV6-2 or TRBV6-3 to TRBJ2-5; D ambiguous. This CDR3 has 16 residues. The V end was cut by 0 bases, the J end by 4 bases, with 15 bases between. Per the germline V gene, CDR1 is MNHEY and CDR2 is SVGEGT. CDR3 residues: CASSYSTIGSPETQYF. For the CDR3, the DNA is TGTGCCAGCAGTTACTCCACGATAGGTTCCCCAGAGACCCAGTACTTC.

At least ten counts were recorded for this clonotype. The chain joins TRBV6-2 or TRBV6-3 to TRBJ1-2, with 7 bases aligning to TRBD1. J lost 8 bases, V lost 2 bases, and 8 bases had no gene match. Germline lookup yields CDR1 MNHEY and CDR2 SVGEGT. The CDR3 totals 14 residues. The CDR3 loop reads CASSYAEGAGGYTF. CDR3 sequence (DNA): TGTGCCAGCAGTTACGCGGAGGGGGCCGGGGGCTACACCTTC.

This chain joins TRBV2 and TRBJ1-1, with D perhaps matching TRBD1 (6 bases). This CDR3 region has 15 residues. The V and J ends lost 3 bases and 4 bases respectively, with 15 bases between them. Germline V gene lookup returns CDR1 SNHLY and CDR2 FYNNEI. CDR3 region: CASSEAMGAVTEAFF. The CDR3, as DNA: TGTGCCAGCAGTGAGGCGATGGGGGCGGTCACTGAAGCTTTCTTT.

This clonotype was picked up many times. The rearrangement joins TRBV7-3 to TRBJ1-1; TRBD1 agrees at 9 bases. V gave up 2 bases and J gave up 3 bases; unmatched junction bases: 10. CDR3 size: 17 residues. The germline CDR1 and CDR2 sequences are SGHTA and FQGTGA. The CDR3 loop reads CASSLYPRDRADTEAFF. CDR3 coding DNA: TGTGCCAGCAGCTTATATCCCCGGGACAGGGCGGACACTGAAGCTTTCTTT.

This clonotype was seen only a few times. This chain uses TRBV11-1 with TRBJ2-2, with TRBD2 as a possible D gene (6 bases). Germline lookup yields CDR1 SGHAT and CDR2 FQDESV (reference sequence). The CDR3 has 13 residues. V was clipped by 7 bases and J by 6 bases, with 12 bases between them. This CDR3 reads CASNMRGAGELFF. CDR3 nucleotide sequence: TGTGCCAGCAACATGCGGGGAGCCGGGGAGCTGTTTTTT. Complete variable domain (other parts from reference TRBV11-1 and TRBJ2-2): EAEVAQSPRYKITEKSQAVAFWCDPISGHATLYWYRQILGQGPELLVQFQDESVVDDSQLPKDRFSAERLKGVDSTLKIQPAELGDSAMYLCASNMRGAGELFFGEGSRLTVL.